The sequence of this T cell receptor (beta chain) was determined in a study of blood T cell repertoires in COVID-19. Turning to the study itself: From the United States, Italy and Spain came samples of acute and convalescent COVID-19.

Germline V gene sequence: CDR1 SGHTA, CDR2 FQGTGA. This CDR3 region has 14 residues. The ends were cut back, 3 bases at V and 2 bases at J, with 10 bases in the middle. Clones were sequenced by immunoSEQ multiplex PCR, and TCRdb holds only the in-frame ones, with some missing. The sample consists of 250,000 or so clones, 75% to 90% of them appearing once. This receptor was taken from a man in his thirties or forties with COVID-19, enrolled during active disease. Sequencing was performed on peripheral blood. The chain carries TRBV7-3 and TRBJ1-2; a possible D gene is TRBD1 (6 bases). CDR3 region: CASSLDSLNYGYTF. The CDR3 DNA reads as TGTGCCAGCAGCTTGGACAGTCTCAACTATGGCTACACCTTC.